Presented here are 13 T cell receptor beta chains from one specimen sequenced in a study of cytomegalovirus exposure and HLA in healthy donors. PCR used 60 Vbeta primers and 13 Jbeta primers. Repertoires were generated with immunoSEQ multiplex PCR, while TCRdb's copy carries only in-frame clones and drops some. Here the sample spans approximately 210,000 clones, roughly three quarters being singletons. Source material: PBMCs. The receptors stem from a woman aged 50 to 60 in good health and CMV-seronegative.

The chain is built from TRBV11-1 and TRBJ2-5, with TRBD2 as a possible D gene (7 bases). Per germline, CDR1 SGHAT and CDR2 FQDESV (reference sequence). There are 14 residues in the CDR3. V shed 0 bases and J shed 4 bases, with 9 bases lying between them. The CDR3 reads CASSLAGGRETQYF. As DNA, the CDR3 is TGTGCCAGCAGCTTAGCGGGGGGGCGAGAGACCCAGTACTTC.

This chain links TRBV7-9 with TRBJ2-1; 8 bases match TRBD2. V trimming: 3 bases; J trimming: 1 base; junction bases outside the gene matches: 5. The germline V gene encodes CDR1 SEHNR and CDR2 FQNEAQ (reference sequence). The CDR3 is 16 residues long. The CDR3 reads CASSFNRGGSYNEQFF. CDR3 in DNA: TGTGCCAGCAGCTTCAACCGGGGGGGGTCCTACAATGAGCAGTTCTTC.

A note on this clone: At one of its ends the junction is not consistent with the germline gene, which may arise from a read error. The CDR3 loop is CASTLPGTGRTQYF. The CDR3 DNA reads TGTGCCAGCACTTTACCGGGGACAGGGCGGACCCAGTACTTC. V usage is TRBV28 and J usage is TRBJ2-5; 9 bases are shared with TRBD1. This CDR3 is built from 14 residues. Germline loops: CDR1 MDHEN, CDR2 SYDVKM.

A single count supports this clone. This sequence joins TRBV7-9 and TRBJ1-4; D uncertain. Germline V gene sequence: CDR1 SEHNR, CDR2 FQNEAQ (reference sequence). Trimming took 3 bases from V and 2 from J, leaving 13 bases between them. The length of the CDR3 is 16 residues. The CDR3 bases are TGTGCCAGCAGCTTTTGGGTGGGGAGCACTAATGAAAAACTGTTTTTT. Protein product: CASSFWVGSTNEKLFF.

This clone was observed a few times. The chain has TRBV13 and TRBJ2-7; 7 bases map to TRBD1. The CDR3 has 15 residues. Per the germline V gene, CDR1 is PRHDT and CDR2 is FYEKMQ (reference sequence). With 4 bases clipped from V and 4 bases from J, the junction kept 10 bases outside the gene matches. The DNA for the CDR3 is TGTGCCAGCAGCTCACAGACGGACAGGCTGTACGAGCAGTACTTC. It specifies CASSSQTDRLYEQYF.

The chain has TRBV7-9 and TRBJ1-4; tentatively, D is TRBD1 (6 bases). This CDR3 has 17 amino acids. Trimming took 6 bases from V and 3 from J, leaving 20 bases between them. Germline V CDR1 and CDR2: SEHNR, FQNEAQ (reference sequence). The CDR3 bases are TGTGCCAGCAGACCCGACAGGCCCCTGGGAGCTAATGAAAAACTGTTTTTT. Its translation: CASRPDRPLGANEKLFF.

The V call is TRBV6-1, the J call TRBJ1-2, with 8 bases lining up with TRBD1. With V trimmed by 6 bases and J by 4 bases, 7 bases remained unmatched. The CDR3 totals 14 residues. Germline loops: CDR1 MNHNS, CDR2 SASEGT. CDR3 region: CASRGDRSAYGYTF. The CDR3 DNA sequence: TGTGCCAGCAGAGGGGACAGGTCTGCCTATGGCTACACCTTC.

This chain connects TRBV19 to TRBJ1-2; D uncertain. CDR1 is LNHDA and CDR2 is SQIVND in the germline V gene (reference sequence). Between the trimmed V and J ends, which lost 7 bases and 0 bases, there was a span of 12 bases. The CDR3 totals 14 residues. The CDR3 nucleotides read TGTGCCAGTACTCCTTACAAACCTAACTATGGCTACACCTTC. Encoded protein: CASTPYKPNYGYTF.

The J gene is TRBJ1-2, the V gene TRBV19; no firm D call. This CDR3 comprises 12 residues. The V end was cut by 8 bases, the J end by 5 bases, with 12 bases between. The germline gives CDR1 LNHDA, CDR2 SQIVND (reference sequence). Here the CDR3 reads CASGALRYGYTF. The CDR3 region has the DNA TGTGCCAGTGGTGCCTTGAGGTATGGCTACACCTTC.

The chain is built from TRBV7-6 and TRBJ2-1; TRBD2 matches at 9 bases. Germline-derived CDR1 and CDR2 are SGHVS and FNYEAQ. This CDR3 spans 14 amino acids. J gave up 8 bases and V 5 bases, and 7 bases lay outside the gene matches. CDR3 amino acids: CASSPLAGEYEQFF. The CDR3 DNA reads TGTGCCAGCAGCCCATTAGCGGGAGAGTATGAGCAGTTCTTC.

V is TRBV7-2 and J is TRBJ1-2; D is undetermined. Per germline, CDR1 SGHTA and CDR2 FQGNSA. The ends were cut back, 1 base at V and 5 bases at J, with 14 bases in the middle. This CDR3 is built from 15 residues. The CDR3 DNA reads TGTGCCAGCAGCTTAGAGTCAGGTCCTTCTTATGGCTACACCTTC. It codes for CASSLESGPSYGYTF.

This chain joins TRBV29-1 and TRBJ2-4; possible D gene TRBD2, 6 bases. The germline V and J ends were trimmed by 5 bases and 6 bases, with 14 bases remaining between them. Germline lookup yields CDR1 SQVTM and CDR2 ANQGSEA. The CDR3 loop spans 13 amino acids. This chain's CDR3 is CSVLGGRGNIQYF. As DNA, the CDR3 is TGCAGCGTTCTGGGGGGTAGGGGAAACATTCAGTACTTC.

The chain recombines TRBV6-5 with TRBJ1-2; maybe TRBD1 (6 bases). This CDR3 contains 14 residues. V was clipped by 0 bases and J by 5 bases, with 10 bases between them. Germline V gives CDR1 MNHEY, CDR2 SVGAGI. In DNA form, the CDR3 reads TGTGCCAGCAGTTACTCTGGACAGCTATATGGCTACACCTTC. This sequence encodes CASSYSGQLYGYTF.